These 17 T cell receptor beta chains originate from one sample sequenced in a study of cytomegalovirus exposure and HLA in healthy donors (dated by TCRdb to between 2016 and 2019). Library creation used the immunoSEQ multiplex PCR assay. A mixture of 60 forward primers for TCR Vbeta segments and 13 reverse primers for TCR Jbeta segments was used in the multiplex PCR. As stored in TCRdb, this immuneACCESS dataset retains in-frame rearrangements with V and J assigned. A fraction of the clones does not appear; measured against another copy, unresolved V genes explain less than half of the discrepancy, and the remainder lacks a known reason. The sample table records 210,000 or so clones; 77% of these occur just once. Jointly, the top ten make up 2.7% of the sample. The source material was PBMCs. All receptors come from a woman aged 55 to 70 in good health and CMV-seropositive.

V gene TRBV2 combines with J gene TRBJ2-3; 8 bases line up with TRBD2. Germline assignment: CDR1 SNHLY and CDR2 FYNNEI. Germline trimming cut 8 bases from V and 2 bases from J; bases unmatched to any gene: 9. This CDR3 region has 15 residues. The CDR3 region is CASGASGGNTDTQYF. The CDR3, as DNA: TGTGCCAGCGGAGCGAGCGGGGGAAACACAGATACGCAGTATTTT.

This clone was recorded only once. The chain uses TRBV5-1 and TRBJ2-1; 16 bases match TRBD2. V lost 0 bases and J lost 2; bases outside the gene matches: 2. The CDR3 spans 18 residues. Germline CDR1 and CDR2: SGHRS and YFSETQ. CDR3 region: CASSLAGLAGGPYNEQFF. The CDR3 DNA sequence: TGCGCCAGCAGCTTGGCGGGACTAGCGGGAGGGCCCTACAATGAGCAGTTCTTC.

The table lists this clone with a few counts. This chain joins TRBV7-2 and TRBJ2-7; 9 bases match TRBD1. There are 14 residues in the CDR3. The ends lost 5 bases at V and 6 bases at J; junction bases unmatched: 8. CDR1 and CDR2 from the germline V gene are SGHTA and FQGNSA. CDR3 residues: CASSRTGVGPEQYF. CDR3 bases: TGTGCCAGCAGCCGGACAGGGGTTGGACCCGAGCAGTACTTC.

This chain connects TRBV2 to TRBJ1-1; TRBD1 agrees at 7 bases. Germline CDR1 and CDR2: SNHLY and FYNNEI. The trim removed 1 base at V and 9 bases at J, leaving 5 bases unmatched. The CDR3 is 13 amino acids. CDR3 in amino acids: CASSEGQGGKAFF. As DNA, the CDR3 is TGTGCCAGCAGTGAAGGGCAGGGGGGAAAAGCTTTCTTT.

The rearrangement joins TRBV19 to TRBJ2-7; D is undetermined. Germline assignment: CDR1 LNHDA and CDR2 SQIVND (reference sequence). V dropped 5 bases and J dropped 2 bases, with 16 bases sitting between them. The CDR3 covers 15 residues. Written as DNA, the CDR3 is TGTGCCAGTAGTCCGAACCCGGGTAGACCCTACGAGCAGTACTTC. Translation: CASSPNPGRPYEQYF.

This clone has only one observation. V gene TRBV27 combines with J gene TRBJ1-1; D possibly corresponds to TRBD1 (6 bases). The CDR3 consists of 15 residues. Germline V gives CDR1 MNHEY, CDR2 SMNVEV (reference sequence). Trimming removed 5 bases at V and 2 bases at J, with 15 bases between. CDR3 nucleotide sequence: TGTGCCAGCAGTAAGCTACAGGGCAGTAACACTGAAGCTTTCTTT. It specifies CASSKLQGSNTEAFF.

This clone turned up a few times. This rearrangement joins TRBV2 to TRBJ1-5; 8 bases are a match to TRBD1. J lost 4 bases, V lost 6 bases, and 8 bases had no gene match. The CDR3 is 15 residues long. Germline-derived CDR1 and CDR2 are SNHLY and FYNNEI. The CDR3 DNA reads TGTGCCAGCAGGGGGTGGACAGGGAGGAATCAGCCCCAGCATTTT. The encoded protein is CASRGWTGRNQPQHF. The variable domain in full, completed from reference TRBV2 and TRBJ1-5, reads EPEVTQTPSHQVTQMGQEVILRCVPISNHLYFYWYRQILGQKVEFLVSFYNNEISEKSEIFDDQFSVERPDGSNFTLKIRSTKLEDSAMYFCASRGWTGRNQPQHFGDGTRLSIL.

The chain employs TRBV7-9 and TRBJ2-3; D perhaps matches TRBD2 (5 bases). The CDR3 sequence is 13 residues long. V shed 4 bases and J shed 6 bases, with 11 bases lying between them. The germline V gene has CDR1 SEHNR and CDR2 FQNEAQ (reference sequence). In nucleotides, the CDR3 is TGTGCCAGCAGCTACCGGGCGGGCGATACGCAGTATTTT. This sequence encodes CASSYRAGDTQYF.

This clone was counted once. CDR3 residues: CASSPSGGSTDTQYF. The CDR3 DNA sequence: TGTGCCAGCAGTCCCTCGGGGGGCAGCACAGATACGCAGTATTTT. J is TRBJ2-3 and V is TRBV28; perhaps TRBD2 as D (7 bases). The V end was cut by 5 bases, the J end by 0 bases, with 12 bases between. There are 15 residues in the CDR3. The germline V gene encodes CDR1 MDHEN and CDR2 SYDVKM.

This sequence joins TRBV27 and TRBJ2-1; 9 nucleotides match TRBD2. There are 13 residues in the CDR3. Germline assignment: CDR1 MNHEY and CDR2 SMNVEV (reference sequence). Unmatched junction bases numbered 8, after V lost 4 bases and J lost 13 bases. The CDR3 nucleotides read TGTGCCAGCAGTTCCTCACGGACTAGCGTTCAGTTCTTC. Residues: CASSSSRTSVQFF.

The chain joins TRBV9 to TRBJ1-2, with TRBD1 matching over 8 bases. Germline V lookup: CDR1 SGDLS, CDR2 YYNGEE. The CDR3 runs 14 residues. The V and J ends lost 4 bases and 3 bases, in that order; junction bases with no gene match: 5. The CDR3 DNA follows: TGTGCCAGCAGCTCGACAGGGGAGGACTATGGCTACACCTTC. It codes for CASSSTGEDYGYTF.

This clone was counted a single time. This chain joins TRBV5-4 and TRBJ1-4, with 7 nucleotides matching TRBD1. Germline assignment: CDR1 SGHNT and CDR2 YYREEE (reference sequence). This CDR3 has 14 residues. J was trimmed by 2 bases and V by 4 bases; bases with no gene match: 2. Written as DNA, the CDR3 is TGTGCCAGCAGCCCACAGGGGACTAATGAAAAACTGTTTTTT. It is translated as CASSPQGTNEKLFF.

The chain uses TRBV27 and TRBJ2-2, with 9 bases aligning to TRBD1. The CDR3 has 15 residues. Germline V gives CDR1 MNHEY, CDR2 SMNVEV (reference sequence). Losses at the gene ends were 5 bases for V and 8 bases for J; bases not matched to a gene: 9. CDR3 sequence reads: CASSPGQGLSGELFF. For the CDR3, the DNA is TGTGCCAGCAGTCCGGGACAGGGTTTGTCGGGGGAGCTGTTTTTT.

This chain connects TRBV7-2 to TRBJ2-2; 11 bases are shared with TRBD2. The V segment lost 0 bases and the J segment 6 bases; nucleotides outside the gene matches: 3. From germline, CDR1 is SGHTA and CDR2 FQGNSA. This CDR3 has 16 residues. The CDR3 loop is CASSLAFSGRAGELFF. In DNA form, the CDR3 reads TGTGCCAGCAGCTTAGCGTTTAGCGGGAGGGCCGGGGAGCTGTTTTTT.

This chain links TRBV28 with TRBJ1-1, with D maybe TRBD1 (5 bases). This CDR3 has 16 amino acids. V dropped 7 bases and J dropped 0 bases, with 18 bases sitting between them. Germline V gene lookup returns CDR1 MDHEN and CDR2 SYDVKM. The CDR3 DNA is TGTGCCAGCACCCCTCTTCAGGGCTCCATGAACACTGAAGCTTTCTTT. Translated: CASTPLQGSMNTEAFF.

V usage is TRBV28 and J usage is TRBJ1-1; D ambiguous. Trimming shortened V by 7 bases and J by 5 bases, and 11 bases separated the two germline ends. CDR3 size: 12 residues. Germline V CDR1 and CDR2: MDHEN, SYDVKM. CDR3 sequence: CASTGPGTEAFF. Here the CDR3 DNA reads TGTGCCAGCACGGGCCCGGGAACTGAAGCTTTCTTT.

The chain carries TRBV10-3 and TRBJ2-5, with 11 bases aligning to TRBD2. The CDR3 sequence is 16 residues long. The V gene's germline CDR1 is ENHRY and CDR2 SYGVKD. Germline trimming cut 6 bases from V and 2 bases from J; bases unmatched to any gene: 8. The CDR3 region has the DNA TGTGCCATCAGCCTAACTAGCGGGGGCCTACAAGAGACCCAGTACTTC. Translated: CAISLTSGGLQETQYF.